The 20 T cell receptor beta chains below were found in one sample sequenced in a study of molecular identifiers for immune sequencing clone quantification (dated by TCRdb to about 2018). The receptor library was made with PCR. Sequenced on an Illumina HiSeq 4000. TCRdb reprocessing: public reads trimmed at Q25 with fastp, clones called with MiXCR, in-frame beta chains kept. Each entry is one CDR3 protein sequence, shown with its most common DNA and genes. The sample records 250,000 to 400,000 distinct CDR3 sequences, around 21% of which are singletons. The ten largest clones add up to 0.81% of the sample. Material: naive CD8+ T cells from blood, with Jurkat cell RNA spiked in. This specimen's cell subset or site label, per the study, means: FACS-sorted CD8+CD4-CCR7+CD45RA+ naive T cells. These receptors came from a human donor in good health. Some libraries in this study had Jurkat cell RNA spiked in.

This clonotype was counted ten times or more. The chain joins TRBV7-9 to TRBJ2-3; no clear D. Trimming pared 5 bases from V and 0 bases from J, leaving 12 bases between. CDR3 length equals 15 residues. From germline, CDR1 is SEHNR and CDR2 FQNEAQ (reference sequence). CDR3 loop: CASSPVFGSTDTQYF. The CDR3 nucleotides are TGTGCCAGCAGCCCTGTTTTTGGCAGCACAGATACGCAGTATTTT.

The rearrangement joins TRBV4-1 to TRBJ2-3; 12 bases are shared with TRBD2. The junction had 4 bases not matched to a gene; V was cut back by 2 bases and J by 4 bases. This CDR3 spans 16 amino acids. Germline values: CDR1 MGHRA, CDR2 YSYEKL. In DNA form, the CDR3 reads TGCGCCAGCAGCCAACTAGCGGGGGGGCGGTCAGATACGCAGTATTTT. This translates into CASSQLAGGRSDTQYF.

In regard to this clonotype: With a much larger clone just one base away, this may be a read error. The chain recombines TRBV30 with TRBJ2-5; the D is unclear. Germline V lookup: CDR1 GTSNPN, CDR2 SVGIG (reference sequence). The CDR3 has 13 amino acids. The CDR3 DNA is TGTGCCTGGAGTGATTGGGCCGGCAAGACCCGGTACTTC. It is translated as CAWSDWAGKTRYF.

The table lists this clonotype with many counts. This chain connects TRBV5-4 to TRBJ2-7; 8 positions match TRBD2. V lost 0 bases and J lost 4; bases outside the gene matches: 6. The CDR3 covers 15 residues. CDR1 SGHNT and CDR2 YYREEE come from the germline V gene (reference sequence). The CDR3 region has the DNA TGTGCCAGCAGCTTGGTCGGACTAGCCGAATACGAGCAGTACTTC. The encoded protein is CASSLVGLAEYEQYF.

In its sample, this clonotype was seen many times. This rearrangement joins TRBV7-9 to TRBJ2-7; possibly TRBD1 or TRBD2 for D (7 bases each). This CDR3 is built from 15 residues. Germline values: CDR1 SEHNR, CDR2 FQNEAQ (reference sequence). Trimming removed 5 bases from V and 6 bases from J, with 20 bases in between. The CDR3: CASSGTVGGGSEQYF. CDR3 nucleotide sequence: TGTGCCAGCAGCGGGACAGTTGGCGGGGGTTCCGAGCAGTACTTC.

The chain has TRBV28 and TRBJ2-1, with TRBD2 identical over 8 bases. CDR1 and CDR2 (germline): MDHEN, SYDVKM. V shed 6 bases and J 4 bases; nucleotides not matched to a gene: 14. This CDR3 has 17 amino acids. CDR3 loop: CASRYERSGRLYNEQFF. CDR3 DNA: TGTGCCAGCAGATACGAAAGAAGCGGGAGACTATACAATGAGCAGTTCTTC. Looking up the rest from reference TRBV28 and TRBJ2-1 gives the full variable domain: DVKVTQSSRYLVKRTGEKVFLECVQDMDHENMFWYRQDPGLGLRLIYFSYDVKMKEKGDIPEGYSVSREKKERFSLILESASTNQTSMYLCASRYERSGRLYNEQFFGPGTRLTVL.

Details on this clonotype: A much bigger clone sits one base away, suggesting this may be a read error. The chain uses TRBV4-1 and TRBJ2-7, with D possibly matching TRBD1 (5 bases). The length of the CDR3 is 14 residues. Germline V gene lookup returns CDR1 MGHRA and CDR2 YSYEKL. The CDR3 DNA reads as TGCGCCAGCAACCAACCAGGGCGCTCCTACGAGCAGTACTTC. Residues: CASNQPGRSYEQYF.

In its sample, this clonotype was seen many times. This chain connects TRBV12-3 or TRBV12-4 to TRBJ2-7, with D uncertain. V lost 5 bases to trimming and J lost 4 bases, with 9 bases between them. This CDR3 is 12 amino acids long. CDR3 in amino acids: CASSPQGYEQYF. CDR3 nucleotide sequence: TGTGCCAGCAGTCCACAAGGATACGAGCAGTACTTC.

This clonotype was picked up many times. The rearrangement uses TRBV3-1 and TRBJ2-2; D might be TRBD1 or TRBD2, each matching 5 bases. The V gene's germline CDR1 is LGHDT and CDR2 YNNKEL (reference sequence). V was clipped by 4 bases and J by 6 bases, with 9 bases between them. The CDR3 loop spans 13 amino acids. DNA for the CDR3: TGTGCCAGCAGCCCCGGGACGGCCGGGGAGCTGTTTTTT. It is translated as CASSPGTAGELFF.

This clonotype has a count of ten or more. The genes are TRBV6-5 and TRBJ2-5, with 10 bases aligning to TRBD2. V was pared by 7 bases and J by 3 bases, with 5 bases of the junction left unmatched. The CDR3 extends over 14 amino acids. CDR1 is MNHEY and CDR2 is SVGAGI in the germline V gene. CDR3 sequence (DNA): TGTGCCAGCACTCTCCTAGCGGGAGAAGAGACCCAGTACTTC. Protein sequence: CASTLLAGEETQYF.

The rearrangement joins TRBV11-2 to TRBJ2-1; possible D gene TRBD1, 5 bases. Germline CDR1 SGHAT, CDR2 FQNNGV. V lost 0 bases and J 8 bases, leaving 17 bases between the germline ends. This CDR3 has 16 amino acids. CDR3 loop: CASSLESEPRVHEQFF. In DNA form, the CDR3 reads TGTGCCAGCAGCTTAGAATCGGAGCCCAGGGTCCATGAGCAGTTCTTC.

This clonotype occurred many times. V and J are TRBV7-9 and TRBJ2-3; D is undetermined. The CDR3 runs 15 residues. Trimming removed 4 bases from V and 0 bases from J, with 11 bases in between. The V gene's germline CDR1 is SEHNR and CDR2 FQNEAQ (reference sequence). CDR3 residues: CASSSPQVSTDTQYF. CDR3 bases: TGTGCCAGCAGCTCGCCCCAAGTTAGCACAGATACGCAGTATTTT.

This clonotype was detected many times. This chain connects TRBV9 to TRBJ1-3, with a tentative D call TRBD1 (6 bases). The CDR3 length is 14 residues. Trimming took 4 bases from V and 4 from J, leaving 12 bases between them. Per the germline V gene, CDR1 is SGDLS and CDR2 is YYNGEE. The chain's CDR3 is CASSSYRDGNTIYF. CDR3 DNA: TGTGCCAGCAGCTCTTACAGGGACGGAAACACCATATATTTT.

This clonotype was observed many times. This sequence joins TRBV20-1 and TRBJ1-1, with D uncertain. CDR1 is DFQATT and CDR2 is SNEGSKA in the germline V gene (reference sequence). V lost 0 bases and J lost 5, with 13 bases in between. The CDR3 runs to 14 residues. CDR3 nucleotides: TGCAGTGCTAGAGACTACGGGGTACATACTGAAGCTTTCTTT. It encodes CSARDYGVHTEAFF.

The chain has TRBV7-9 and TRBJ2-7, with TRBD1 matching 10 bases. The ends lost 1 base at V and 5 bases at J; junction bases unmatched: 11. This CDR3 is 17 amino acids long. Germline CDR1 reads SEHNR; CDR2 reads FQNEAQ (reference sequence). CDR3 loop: CASSLGGAGQGINEQYF. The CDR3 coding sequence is TGTGCCAGCAGCTTAGGCGGGGCGGGACAGGGGATCAACGAGCAGTACTTC. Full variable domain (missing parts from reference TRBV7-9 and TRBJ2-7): DTGVSQNPRHKITKRGQNVTFRCDPISEHNRLYWYRQTLGQGPEFLTYFQNEAQLEKSRLLSDRFSAERPKGSFSTLEIQRTEQGDSAMYLCASSLGGAGQGINEQYFGPGTRLTVT.

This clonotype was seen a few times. CDR3 sequence reads: CASSYGPSPFYGYTF. CDR3 nucleotides: TGTGCCAGCAGTTACGGACCCAGCCCTTTCTATGGCTACACCTTC. V is TRBV6-2 or TRBV6-3 and J is TRBJ1-2; D gene uncertain. V lost 2 bases to trimming and J lost 4 bases, with 14 bases between them. The CDR3 is 15 residues long. The germline V gene encodes CDR1 MNHEY and CDR2 SVGEGT.

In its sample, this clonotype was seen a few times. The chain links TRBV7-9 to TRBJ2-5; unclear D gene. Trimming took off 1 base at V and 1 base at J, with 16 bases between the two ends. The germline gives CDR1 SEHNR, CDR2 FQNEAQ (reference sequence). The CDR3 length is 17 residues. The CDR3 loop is CASSLVGVGRSQETQYF. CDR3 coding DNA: TGTGCCAGCAGCTTAGTGGGCGTCGGAAGAAGCCAAGAGACCCAGTACTTC. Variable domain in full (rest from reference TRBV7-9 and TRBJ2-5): DTGVSQNPRHKITKRGQNVTFRCDPISEHNRLYWYRQTLGQGPEFLTYFQNEAQLEKSRLLSDRFSAERPKGSFSTLEIQRTEQGDSAMYLCASSLVGVGRSQETQYFGPGTRLLVL.

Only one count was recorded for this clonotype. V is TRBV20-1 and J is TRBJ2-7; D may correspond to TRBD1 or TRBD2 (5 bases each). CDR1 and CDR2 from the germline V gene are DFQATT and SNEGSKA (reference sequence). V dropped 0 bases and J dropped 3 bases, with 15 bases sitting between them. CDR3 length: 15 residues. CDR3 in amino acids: CSARDRVGDLYEQYF. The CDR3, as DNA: TGCAGTGCTAGAGATAGGGTGGGGGACCTCTACGAGCAGTACTTC.

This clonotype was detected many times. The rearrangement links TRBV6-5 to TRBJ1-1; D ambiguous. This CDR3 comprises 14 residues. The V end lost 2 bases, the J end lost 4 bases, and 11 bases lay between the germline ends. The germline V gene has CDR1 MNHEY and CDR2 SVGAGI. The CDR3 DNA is TGTGCCAGCAGTTACGCCGGGATCTCCACTGAAGCTTTCTTT. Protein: CASSYAGISTEAFF.

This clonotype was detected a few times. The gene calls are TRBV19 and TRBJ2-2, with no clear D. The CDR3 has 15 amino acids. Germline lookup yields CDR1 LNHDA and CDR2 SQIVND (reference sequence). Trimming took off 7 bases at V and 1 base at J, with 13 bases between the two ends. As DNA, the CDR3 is TGTGCCAGTACCCCCTGGCACGGGAACACCGGGGAGCTGTTTTTT. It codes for CASTPWHGNTGELFF.